This T cell receptor beta chain was identified during a study of blood T cells in healthy people across ages. Study observations and caveats: When set beside aged donors, long-lived donors presented more naive CD4+ cells and higher diversity.

A second about 6 to 11 cycle PCR used barcoded and J-beta primers. Every molecule of cDNA carried a tag from a template-switch adaptor with 12 random nucleotides. At least 2.5 million CDR3-containing paired-end reads were obtained per sample. TCRdb re-analysed the 5' RACE reads in MiXCR, keeping a single row per CDR3 protein. The table lists about 830,000 distinct CDR3 sequences, over 45% of them singletons. This CDR3 contains 16 residues. V lost 5 bases, J lost 12 bases, and 14 bases stayed unmatched. CDR1 is ENHRY, CDR2 SYGVKD, per germline. Regarding this clonotype: What it binds is not known. This may be a read error: a much more frequent sequence differs by one nucleotide.

A minimum of 5 micrograms of total RNA was extracted per sample. Material: blood. This clonotype was obtained from a young man in good health. The chain combines TRBV10-3 with TRBJ2-1, with 12 nucleotides matching TRBD2. Written as DNA, the CDR3 is TGTGCCATCAGTCCGACTAGCGGGGGTGTCGTGGGGGGGCAGTTCTTC. Encoded protein: CAISPTSGGVVGGQFF.